These 4 T cell receptor delta chains originate from one sample sequenced in a study of gamma-delta T cells after stem cell transplantation. TCRdb made new clone calls on the RT-PCR reads using CATT. The listing records 8 to 10 delta-chain clones. The sample comprised gamma-delta T cells. The receptors derive from a human donor. It is not recorded whose cells these are; they may come from a transplant donor. This table probably holds off-target reads from a library built for another chain.

In its sample, this clone was seen a few times. J is TRDJ4 and V is TRDV2; TRDD3 matches 9 bases. The CDR3 loop spans 14 amino acids. V was pared by 3 bases and J by 3 bases, with 7 bases of the junction left unmatched. Looked up from germline, CDR1 is GEAIGNYY and CDR2 is EKD. In DNA, the CDR3 is TGTGCCTGTGACGGGCTGGGGATACGGGGACCCCTGATCTTT. This sequence encodes CACDGLGIRGPLIF.

This clone was counted between two and nine times. The chain employs TRDV2 and TRDJ3, with a weak D call TRDD3 (6 bases). This CDR3 region has 18 residues. V lost 0 bases and J lost 0, with 11 bases in between. The germline V gene encodes CDR1 GEAIGNYY and CDR2 EKD. CDR3 sequence: CACDTWGDRSWDTRQMFF. The CDR3 region has the DNA TGTGCCTGTGACACCTGGGGGGACCGCTCCTGGGACACCCGACAGATGTTTTTC.

The rearrangement joins TRDV2 to TRDJ1; the match to TRDD3 covers 13 bases. The CDR3 spans 14 residues. J was trimmed by 9 bases and V by 5 bases; bases with no gene match: 8. Germline V CDR1 and CDR2: GEAIGNYY, EKD. CDR3 sequence (DNA): TGTGCCTGTGGGACCCTACTGGGGGATACGCAACTCATCTTT. It translates to CACGTLLGDTQLIF.

The CDR3 loop reads CACDLLGDGGRLIF. The CDR3 DNA reads as TGTGCCTGTGACTTACTGGGGGATGGGGGTCGACTCATCTTT. The rearrangement uses TRDV2 and TRDJ1; 10 nucleotides agree with TRDD3. The CDR3 is 14 amino acids. With V trimmed by 3 bases and J by 10 bases, 10 bases remained unmatched. The V gene's germline CDR1 is GEAIGNYY and CDR2 EKD.